This T cell receptor beta chain appears in the sequencing data of a study of blood T cells in healthy people across ages. It was with a sample-barcoded 5' primer and a J-beta primer mix that a second PCR of roughly 7 to 12 cycles was run. Every cDNA molecule bore a tag from a template-switch adaptor containing 12 random nucleotides. All samples yielded 2.5 million or more CDR3-containing paired-end reads. MiXCR, run by TCRdb on the 5' RACE reads, gives a single entry per CDR3 protein. The profile shows about 400,000 distinct CDR3 sequences, over 45% of them singletons. This clonotype was detected a few times. Its antigen is not identified. Trimming cost V 3 bases and J 2 bases, with 4 bases left between them. This CDR3 region has 12 residues. Germline V gene data show CDR1 as SGDLS and CDR2 as YYNGEE. Study conclusions and caveats: CMV infection status of these donors was not known.

V and J are TRBV9 and TRBJ2-3; unclear D gene. The sample comprised blood. This clonotype was obtained from a man aged 60-69 years in good health. The CDR3 DNA is TGTGCCAGCAGCGATTACACAGATACGCAGTATTTT. Translating it yields CASSDYTDTQYF.